These 9 T cell receptor beta chains were all obtained from the same sample, sequenced in a study of blood T cell repertoires in COVID-19. Sequencing used immunoSEQ multiplex PCR; TCRdb keeps in-frame clones, though not all of them. The repertoire includes about 270,000 clones, roughly 84% of them detected once, and about 3.4% sits in the top ten. Sequencing input: peripheral blood. These TCRs come from a young woman with acute or convalescent COVID-19.

This clone was recorded many times. The chain uses TRBV19 and TRBJ1-6; 9 positions agree with TRBD1. J lost 9 bases, V lost 6 bases, and 6 bases had no gene match. CDR3 length equals 14 residues. Germline-derived CDR1 and CDR2 are LNHDA and SQIVND (reference sequence). CDR3 protein: CASSIQGASSPLHF. CDR3 DNA sequence: TGTGCCAGTAGCATACAGGGGGCAAGTTCACCCCTCCACTTT. Supplemented by reference TRBV19 and TRBJ1-6, the full variable domain reads DGGITQSPKYLFRKEGQNVTLSCEQNLNHDAMYWYRQDPGQGLRLIYYSQIVNDFQKGDIAEGYSVSREKKESFPLTVTSAQKNPTAFYLCASSIQGASSPLHFGNGTRLTVT.

V usage is TRBV12-3 or TRBV12-4 and J usage is TRBJ1-2; 7 bases are a match to TRBD1. The CDR3 totals 13 residues. The junction had 3 bases not matched to a gene; V was cut back by 5 bases and J by 3 bases. The CDR3: CASSPGTDYGYTF. The CDR3 DNA sequence: TGTGCCAGCAGTCCTGGGACAGACTATGGCTACACCTTC.

The rearrangement links TRBV7-3 to TRBJ2-1; D gene ambiguous. CDR3 length: 16 amino acids. CDR1 and CDR2 from the germline V gene are SGHTA and FQGTGA. V was clipped by 4 bases and J by 8 bases, with 21 bases between them. The chain's CDR3 is CASSSSWFGLRDEQFF. The CDR3 DNA follows: TGTGCCAGCAGCTCCTCTTGGTTTGGGCTTCGCGATGAGCAGTTCTTC.

V is TRBV9 and J is TRBJ1-2, with TRBD1 as a possible D gene (5 bases). Germline V gives CDR1 SGDLS, CDR2 YYNGEE. CDR3 length equals 15 residues. Trimming took off 0 bases at V and 6 bases at J, with 15 bases between the two ends. DNA for the CDR3: TGTGCCAGCAGCGTAGGAGGGGTCCCGGGAGATGGCTACACCTTC. It yields the protein CASSVGGVPGDGYTF.

V and J are TRBV4-2 and TRBJ2-7; TRBD1 matches at 11 bases. J lost 0 bases, V lost 2 bases, and 6 bases had no gene match. The CDR3 is 17 amino acids. The germline V gene has CDR1 LGHNA and CDR2 YNFKEQ. The chain's CDR3 is CASSQWGQGESSYEQYF. As DNA, the CDR3 is TGTGCCAGCAGCCAATGGGGACAGGGGGAAAGCTCCTACGAGCAGTACTTC.

V gene TRBV11-2 combines with J gene TRBJ2-1, with 10 bases matching TRBD2. The CDR3 totals 17 residues. Germline loops: CDR1 SGHAT, CDR2 FQNNGV. The J segment lost 3 bases and the V segment lost 5 bases, leaving 10 bases of the junction unmatched. This chain's CDR3 is CASSRSTGTSVYNEQFF. The CDR3 DNA reads as TGTGCCAGCAGCCGATCCACCGGGACTAGCGTCTACAATGAGCAGTTCTTC.

This rearrangement joins TRBV7-8 to TRBJ2-3; no clear D gene. Germline V gives CDR1 SGHVS, CDR2 FQNEAQ. This CDR3 has 17 residues. V dropped 0 bases and J dropped 2 bases, with 15 bases sitting between them. CDR3 DNA sequence: TGTGCCAGCAGCTTAGCCAGACTTGCAACTTACACAGATACGCAGTATTTT. Protein product: CASSLARLATYTDTQYF.

The chain couples TRBV12-3 or TRBV12-4 to TRBJ1-5; D unclear. The CDR3 totals 13 residues. Trimming stripped 1 base from V and 5 bases from J, with 6 bases between. The CDR3 nucleotides are TGTGCCAGCAGTTTAGATACGGATCAGCCCCAGCATTTT. Its protein product is CASSLDTDQPQHF.

This chain uses TRBV3-1 (or the pseudogene TRBV3-2) with TRBJ1-1; no definite D call. This CDR3 region has 14 residues. Germline V gives CDR1 LGHDT, CDR2 YNNKEL (reference sequence). Deletions cut 3 bases from V and 0 bases from J, with 8 bases between. CDR3 sequence (DNA): TGTGCCAGCAGCCATCCAAGCGTGAACACTGAAGCTTTCTTT. Residues: CASSHPSVNTEAFF.